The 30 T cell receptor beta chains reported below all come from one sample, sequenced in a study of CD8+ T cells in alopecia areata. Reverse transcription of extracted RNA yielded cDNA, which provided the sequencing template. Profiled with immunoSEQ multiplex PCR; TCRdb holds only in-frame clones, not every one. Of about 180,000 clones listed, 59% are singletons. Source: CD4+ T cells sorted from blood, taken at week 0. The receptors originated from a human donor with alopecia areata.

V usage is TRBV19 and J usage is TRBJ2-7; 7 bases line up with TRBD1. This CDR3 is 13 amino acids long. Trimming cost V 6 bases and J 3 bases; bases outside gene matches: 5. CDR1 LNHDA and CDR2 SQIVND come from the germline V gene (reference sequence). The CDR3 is CASSEGAFYEQYF. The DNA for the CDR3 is TGTGCCAGTAGCGAGGGGGCCTTCTACGAGCAGTACTTC.

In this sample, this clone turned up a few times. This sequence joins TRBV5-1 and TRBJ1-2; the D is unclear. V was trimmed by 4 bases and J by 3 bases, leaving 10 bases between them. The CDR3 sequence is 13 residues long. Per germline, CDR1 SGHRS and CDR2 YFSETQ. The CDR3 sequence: CASSRGGDYGYTF. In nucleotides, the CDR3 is TGCGCCAGCAGCCGGGGAGGAGACTATGGCTACACCTTC.

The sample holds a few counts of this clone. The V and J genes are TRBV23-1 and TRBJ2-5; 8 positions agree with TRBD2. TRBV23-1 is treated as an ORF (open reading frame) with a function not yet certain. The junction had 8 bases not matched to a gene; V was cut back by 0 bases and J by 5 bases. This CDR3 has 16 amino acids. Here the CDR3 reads CASSQSTGGVRETQYF. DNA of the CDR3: TGCGCCAGCAGTCAATCGACGGGGGGGGTACGGGAGACCCAGTACTTC.

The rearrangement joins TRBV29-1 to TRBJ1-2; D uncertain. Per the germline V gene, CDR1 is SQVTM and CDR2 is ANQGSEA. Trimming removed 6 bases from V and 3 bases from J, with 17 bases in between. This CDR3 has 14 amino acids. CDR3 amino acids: CSVAFRVRDYGYTF. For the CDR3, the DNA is TGCAGCGTCGCCTTTAGGGTGAGGGACTATGGCTACACCTTC.

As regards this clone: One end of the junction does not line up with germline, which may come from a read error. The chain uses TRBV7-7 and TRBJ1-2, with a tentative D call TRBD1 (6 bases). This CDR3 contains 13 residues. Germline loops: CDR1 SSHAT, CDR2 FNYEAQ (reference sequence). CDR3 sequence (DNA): TGTGCTAGCAGAAGACGGGGGCGTCGTGGCTACACCTTC. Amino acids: CASRRRGRRGYTF. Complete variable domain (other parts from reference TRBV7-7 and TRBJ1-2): GAGVSQSPRYKVTKRGQDVTLRCDPISSHATLYWYQQALGQGPEFLTYFNYEAQPDKSGLPSDRFSAERPEGSISTLTIQRTEQRDSAMYRCASRRRGRRGYTFGSGTRLTVV.

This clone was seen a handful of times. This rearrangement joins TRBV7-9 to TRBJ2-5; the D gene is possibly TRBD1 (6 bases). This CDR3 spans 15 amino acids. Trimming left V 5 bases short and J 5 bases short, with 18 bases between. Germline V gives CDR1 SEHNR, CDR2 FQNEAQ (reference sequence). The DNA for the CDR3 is TGTGCCAGCAGCCAGTATGTTACAGGGTTGGAGACCCAGTACTTC. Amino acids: CASSQYVTGLETQYF.

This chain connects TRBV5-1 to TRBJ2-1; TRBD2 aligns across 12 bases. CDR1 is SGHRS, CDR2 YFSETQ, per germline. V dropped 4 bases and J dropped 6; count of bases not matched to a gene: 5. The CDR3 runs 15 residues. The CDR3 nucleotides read TGCGCCAGCAGCCCCCTAGCGGGGGGGCTCAATGAGCAGTTCTTC. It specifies CASSPLAGGLNEQFF.

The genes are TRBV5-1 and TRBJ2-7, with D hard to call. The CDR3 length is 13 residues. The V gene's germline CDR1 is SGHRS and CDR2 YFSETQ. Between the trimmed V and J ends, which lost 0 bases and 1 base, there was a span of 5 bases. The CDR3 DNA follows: TGCGCCAGCAGCTTGGGGGAATCCTACGAGCAGTACTTC. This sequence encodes CASSLGESYEQYF.

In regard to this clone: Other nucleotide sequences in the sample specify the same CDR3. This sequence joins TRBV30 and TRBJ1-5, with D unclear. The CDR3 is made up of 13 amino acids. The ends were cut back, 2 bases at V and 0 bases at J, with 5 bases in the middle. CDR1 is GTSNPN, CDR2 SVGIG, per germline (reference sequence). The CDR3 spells CAWSRGSNQPQHF. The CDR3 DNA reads TGTGCCTGGAGTCGGGGTAGCAATCAGCCCCAGCATTTT.

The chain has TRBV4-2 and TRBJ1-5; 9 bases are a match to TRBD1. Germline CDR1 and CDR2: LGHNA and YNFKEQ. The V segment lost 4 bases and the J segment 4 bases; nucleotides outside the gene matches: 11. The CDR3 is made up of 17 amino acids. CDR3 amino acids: CASSRSGTGTQNQPQHF. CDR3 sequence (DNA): TGTGCCAGCAGCCGATCAGGGACAGGGACCCAAAATCAGCCCCAGCATTTT.

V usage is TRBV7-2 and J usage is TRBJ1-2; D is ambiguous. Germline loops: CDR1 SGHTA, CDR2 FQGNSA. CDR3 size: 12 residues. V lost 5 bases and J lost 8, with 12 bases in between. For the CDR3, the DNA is TGTGCCAGCAGCCCCGATCTGGGGGGCTACACCTTC. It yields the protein CASSPDLGGYTF.

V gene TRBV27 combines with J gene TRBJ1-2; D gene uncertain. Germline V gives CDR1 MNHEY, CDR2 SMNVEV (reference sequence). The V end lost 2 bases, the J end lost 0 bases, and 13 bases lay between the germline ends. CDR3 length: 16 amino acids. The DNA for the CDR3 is TGTGCCAGCAGTTTAAATCGGGCAAATACTAACTATGGCTACACCTTC. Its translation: CASSLNRANTNYGYTF.

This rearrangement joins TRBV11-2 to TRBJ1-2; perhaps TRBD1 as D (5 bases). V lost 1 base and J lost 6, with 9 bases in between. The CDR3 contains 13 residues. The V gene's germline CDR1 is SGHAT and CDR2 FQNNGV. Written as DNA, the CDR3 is TGTGCCAGCAGCTTAGGCCGGGACCATGGCTACACCTTC. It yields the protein CASSLGRDHGYTF.

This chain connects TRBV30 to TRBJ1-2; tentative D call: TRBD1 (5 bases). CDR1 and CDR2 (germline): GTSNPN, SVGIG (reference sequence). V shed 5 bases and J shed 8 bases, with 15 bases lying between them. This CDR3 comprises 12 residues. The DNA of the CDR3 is TGTGCCTGGGACTGGGGGAGGAACGGCTACACCTTC. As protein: CAWDWGRNGYTF.

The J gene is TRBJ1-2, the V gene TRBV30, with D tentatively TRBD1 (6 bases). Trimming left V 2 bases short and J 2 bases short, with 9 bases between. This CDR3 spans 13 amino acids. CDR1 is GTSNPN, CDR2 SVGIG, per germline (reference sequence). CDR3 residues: CAWSWTANYGYTF. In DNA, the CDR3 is TGTGCCTGGAGTTGGACAGCAAACTATGGCTACACCTTC. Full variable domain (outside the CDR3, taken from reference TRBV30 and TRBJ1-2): SQTIHQWPATLVQPVGSPLSLECTVEGTSNPNLYWYRQAAGRGLQLLFYSVGIGQISSEVPQNLSASRPQDRQFILSSKKLLLSDSGFYLCAWSWTANYGYTFGSGTRLTVV.

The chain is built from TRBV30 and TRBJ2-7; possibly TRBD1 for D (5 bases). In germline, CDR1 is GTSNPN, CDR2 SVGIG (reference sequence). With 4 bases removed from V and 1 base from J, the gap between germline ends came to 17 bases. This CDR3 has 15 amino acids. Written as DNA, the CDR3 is TGTGCCTGGACCAAACGGACAACCAAGTCCTACGAGCAGTACTTC. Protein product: CAWTKRTTKSYEQYF.

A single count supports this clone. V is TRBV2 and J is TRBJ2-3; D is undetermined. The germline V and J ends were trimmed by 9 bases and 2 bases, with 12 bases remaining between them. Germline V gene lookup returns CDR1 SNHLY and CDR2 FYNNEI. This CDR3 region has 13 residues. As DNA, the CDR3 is TGTGCCAGTAGAGACCAAAACACAGATACGCAGTATTTT. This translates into CASRDQNTDTQYF.

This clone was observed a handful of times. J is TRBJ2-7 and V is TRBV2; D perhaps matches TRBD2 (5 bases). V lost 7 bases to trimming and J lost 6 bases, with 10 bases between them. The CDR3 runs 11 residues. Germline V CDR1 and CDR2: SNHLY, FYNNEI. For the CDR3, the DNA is TGTGCCAGCATGGAGGAAGCCGAGCAGTACTTC. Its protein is CASMEEAEQYF.

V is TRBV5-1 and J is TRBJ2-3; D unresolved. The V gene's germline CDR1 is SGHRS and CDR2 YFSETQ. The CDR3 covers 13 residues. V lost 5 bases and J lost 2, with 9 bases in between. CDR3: CASSGQNTDTQYF. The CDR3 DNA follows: TGCGCCAGCAGTGGCCAGAACACAGATACGCAGTATTTT.

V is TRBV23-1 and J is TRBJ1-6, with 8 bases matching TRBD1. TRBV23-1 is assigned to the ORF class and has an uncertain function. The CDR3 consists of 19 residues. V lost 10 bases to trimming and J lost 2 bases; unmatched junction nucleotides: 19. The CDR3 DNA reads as TGCGCCAACGCAACCGACAGGGGAATGAAAGGAACCTATAATTCACCCCTCCACTTT. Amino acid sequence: CANATDRGMKGTYNSPLHF.

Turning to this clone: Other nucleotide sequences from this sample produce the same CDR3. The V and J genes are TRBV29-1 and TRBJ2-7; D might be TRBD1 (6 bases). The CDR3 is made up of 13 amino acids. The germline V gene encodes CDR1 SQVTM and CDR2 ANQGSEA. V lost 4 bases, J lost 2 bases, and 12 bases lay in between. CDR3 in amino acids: CSVGGRQTYEQYF. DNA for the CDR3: TGCAGCGTTGGGGGGCGGCAAACCTACGAGCAGTACTTC.

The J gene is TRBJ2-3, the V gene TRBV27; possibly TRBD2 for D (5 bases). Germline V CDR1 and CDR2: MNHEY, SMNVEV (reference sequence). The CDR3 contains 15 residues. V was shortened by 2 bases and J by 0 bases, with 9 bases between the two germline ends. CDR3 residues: CASSLKRSSTDTQYF. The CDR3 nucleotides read TGTGCCAGCAGTTTAAAGCGGTCTAGCACAGATACGCAGTATTTT.

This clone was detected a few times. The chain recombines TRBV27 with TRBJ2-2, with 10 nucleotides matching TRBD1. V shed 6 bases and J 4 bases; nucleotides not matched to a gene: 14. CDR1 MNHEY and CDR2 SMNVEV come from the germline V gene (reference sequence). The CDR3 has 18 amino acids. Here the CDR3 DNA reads TGTGCCAGCAGAACGGGACAGGGGATTTCCGTAGGCACCGGGGAGCTGTTTTTT. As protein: CASRTGQGISVGTGELFF.

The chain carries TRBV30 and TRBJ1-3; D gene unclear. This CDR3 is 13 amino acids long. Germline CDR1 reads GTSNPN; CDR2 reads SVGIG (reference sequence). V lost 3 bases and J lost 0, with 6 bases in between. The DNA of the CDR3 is TGTGCCTGGAGCCAGCGCTCTGGAAACACCATATATTTT. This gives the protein CAWSQRSGNTIYF.

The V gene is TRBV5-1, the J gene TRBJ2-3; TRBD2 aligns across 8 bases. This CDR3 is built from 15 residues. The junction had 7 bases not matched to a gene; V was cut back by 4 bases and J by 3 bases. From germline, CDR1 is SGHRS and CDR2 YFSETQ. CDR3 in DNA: TGCGCCAGCAGCGACCCGGGGGGGCCGACAGATACGCAGTATTTT. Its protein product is CASSDPGGPTDTQYF.

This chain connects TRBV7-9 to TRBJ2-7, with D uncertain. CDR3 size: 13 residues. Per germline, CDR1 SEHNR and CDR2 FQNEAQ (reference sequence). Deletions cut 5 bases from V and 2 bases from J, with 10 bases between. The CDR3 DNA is TGTGCCAGCAGCCGAGACATCCCCTACGAGCAGTACTTC. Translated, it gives CASSRDIPYEQYF. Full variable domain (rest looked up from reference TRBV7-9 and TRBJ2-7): DTGVSQNPRHKITKRGQNVTFRCDPISEHNRLYWYRQTLGQGPEFLTYFQNEAQLEKSRLLSDRFSAERPKGSFSTLEIQRTEQGDSAMYLCASSRDIPYEQYFGPGTRLTVT.

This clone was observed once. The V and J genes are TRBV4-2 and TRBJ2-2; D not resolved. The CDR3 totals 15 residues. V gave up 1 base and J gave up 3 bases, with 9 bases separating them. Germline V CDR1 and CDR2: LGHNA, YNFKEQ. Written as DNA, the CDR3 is TGTGCCAGCAGCCAAGTAGACCCAGACACCGGGGAGCTGTTTTTT. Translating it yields CASSQVDPDTGELFF.

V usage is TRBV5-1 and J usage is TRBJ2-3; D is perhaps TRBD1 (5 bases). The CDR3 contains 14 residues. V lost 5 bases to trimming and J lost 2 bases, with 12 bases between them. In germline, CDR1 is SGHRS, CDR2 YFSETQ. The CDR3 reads CASSRQWSTDTQYF. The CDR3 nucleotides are TGCGCCAGCAGTAGACAGTGGTCCACAGATACGCAGTATTTT.

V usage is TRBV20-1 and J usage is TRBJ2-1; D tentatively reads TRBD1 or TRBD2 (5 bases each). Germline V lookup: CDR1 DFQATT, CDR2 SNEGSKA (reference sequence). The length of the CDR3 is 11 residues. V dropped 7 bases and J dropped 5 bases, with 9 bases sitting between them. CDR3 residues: CSVGVHNEQFF. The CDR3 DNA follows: TGCAGTGTGGGGGTCCACAATGAGCAGTTCTTC.

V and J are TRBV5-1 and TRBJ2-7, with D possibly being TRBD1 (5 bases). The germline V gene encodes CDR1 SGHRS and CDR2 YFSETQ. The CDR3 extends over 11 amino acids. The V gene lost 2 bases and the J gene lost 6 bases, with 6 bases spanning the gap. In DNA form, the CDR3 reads TGCGCCAGCAGCTTAAGGGGCGAGCAGTACTTC. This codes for CASSLRGEQYF.